This T cell receptor (beta chain) was observed in a study of lymphopenia after photon versus proton radiotherapy. General observations from the study: After the lymphocyte nadir, photon-treated repertoires showed oligoclonal expansion, especially of CD8+ Temra cells. Relative stability marked proton patients; photon patients lost diversity and naive cells.

The assay was immunoSEQ multiplex PCR, and TCRdb's table has in-frame clones only and misses some. The sample lists approximately 65,000 clones, 85% to 90% seen once, with under 14% in the top ten. A word on this clone: Its antigen is not identified.

Germline V gene lookup returns CDR1 SGHAT and CDR2 FQNNGV. Trimming took 5 bases from V and 5 from J; bases not matched to a gene: 9. This CDR3 contains 15 residues. The sequencing used peripheral blood, collected from a patient treated with proton-based radiotherapy. The sequence was obtained from a man at least 80 years old with esophageal cancer. The rearrangement joins TRBV11-2 to TRBJ2-5, with TRBD2 matching 9 bases. The CDR3 spells CASSHSGGRRETQYF. Here the CDR3 DNA reads TGTGCCAGCAGCCATAGCGGGGGAAGACGTGAGACCCAGTACTTC.